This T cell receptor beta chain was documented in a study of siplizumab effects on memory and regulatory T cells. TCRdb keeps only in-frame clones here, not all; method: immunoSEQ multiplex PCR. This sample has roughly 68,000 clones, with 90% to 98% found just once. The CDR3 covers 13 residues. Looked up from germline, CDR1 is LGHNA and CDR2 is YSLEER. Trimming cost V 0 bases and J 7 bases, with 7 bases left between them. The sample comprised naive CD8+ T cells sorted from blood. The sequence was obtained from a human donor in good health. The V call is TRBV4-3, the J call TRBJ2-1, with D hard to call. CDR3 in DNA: TGCGCCAGCAGCCAAGAGAGGTATAATGAGCAGTTCTTC. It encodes CASSQERYNEQFF.